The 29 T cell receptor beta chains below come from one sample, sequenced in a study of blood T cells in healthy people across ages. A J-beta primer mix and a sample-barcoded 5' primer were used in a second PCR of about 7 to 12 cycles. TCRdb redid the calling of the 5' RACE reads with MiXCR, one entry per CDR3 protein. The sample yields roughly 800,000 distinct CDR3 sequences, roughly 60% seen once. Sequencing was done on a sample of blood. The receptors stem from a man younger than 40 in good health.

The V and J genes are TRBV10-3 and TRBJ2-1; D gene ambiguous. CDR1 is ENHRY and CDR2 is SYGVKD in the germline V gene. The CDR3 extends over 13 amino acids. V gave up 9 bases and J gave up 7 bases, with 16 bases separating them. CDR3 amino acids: CAISKGPENEQFF. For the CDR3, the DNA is TGTGCCATTTCTAAGGGTCCGGAAAATGAGCAGTTCTTC.

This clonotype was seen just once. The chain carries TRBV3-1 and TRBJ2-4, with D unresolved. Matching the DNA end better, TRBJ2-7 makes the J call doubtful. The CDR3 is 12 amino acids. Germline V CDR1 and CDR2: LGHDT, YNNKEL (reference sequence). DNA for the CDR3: TGTGCCAGCAGCCAACAGGCCTACGAGCAGTACTTC. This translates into CASSQQAYEQYF.

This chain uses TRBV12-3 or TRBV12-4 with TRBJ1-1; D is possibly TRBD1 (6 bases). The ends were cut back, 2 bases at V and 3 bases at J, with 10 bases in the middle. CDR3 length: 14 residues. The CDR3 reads CASSLRQAHTEAFF. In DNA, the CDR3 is TGTGCCAGCAGTTTACGACAGGCTCACACTGAAGCTTTCTTT.

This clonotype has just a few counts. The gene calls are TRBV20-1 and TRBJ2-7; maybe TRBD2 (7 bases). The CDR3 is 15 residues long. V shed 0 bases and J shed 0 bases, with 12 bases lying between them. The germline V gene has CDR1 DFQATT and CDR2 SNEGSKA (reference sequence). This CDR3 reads CSARERGGLSYEQYF. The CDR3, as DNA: TGCAGTGCTAGAGAGAGGGGGGGACTCTCCTACGAGCAGTACTTC.

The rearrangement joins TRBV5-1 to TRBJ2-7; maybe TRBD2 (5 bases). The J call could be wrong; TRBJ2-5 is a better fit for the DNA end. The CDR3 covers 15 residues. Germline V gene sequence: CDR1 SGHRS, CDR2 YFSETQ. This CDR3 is CASSLETGLLATQYF. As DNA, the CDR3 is TGCGCCAGCAGCTTGGAAACCGGACTGCTCGCGACCCAGTACTTC.

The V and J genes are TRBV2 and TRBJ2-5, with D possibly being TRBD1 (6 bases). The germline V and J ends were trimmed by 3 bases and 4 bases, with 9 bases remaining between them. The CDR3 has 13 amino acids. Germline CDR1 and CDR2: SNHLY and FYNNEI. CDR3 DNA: TGTGCCAGCAGTGAGGGGACAACAGAGACCCAGTACTTC. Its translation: CASSEGTTETQYF.

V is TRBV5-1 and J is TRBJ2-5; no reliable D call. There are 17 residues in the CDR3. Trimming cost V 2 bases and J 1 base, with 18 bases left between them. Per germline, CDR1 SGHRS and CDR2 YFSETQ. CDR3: CASSLGGLSKVQETQYF. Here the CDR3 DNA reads TGCGCCAGCAGCTTAGGTGGGCTTAGCAAAGTCCAAGAGACCCAGTACTTC. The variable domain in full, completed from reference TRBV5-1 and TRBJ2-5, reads KAGVTQTPRYLIKTRGQQVTLSCSPISGHRSVSWYQQTPGQGLQFLFEYFSETQRNKGNFPGRFSGRQFSNSRSEMNVSTLELGDSALYLCASSLGGLSKVQETQYFGPGTRLLVL.

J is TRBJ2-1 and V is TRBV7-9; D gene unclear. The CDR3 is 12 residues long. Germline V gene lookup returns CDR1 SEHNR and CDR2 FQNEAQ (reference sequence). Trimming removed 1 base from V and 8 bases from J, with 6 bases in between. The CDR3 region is CASSLGADEQFF. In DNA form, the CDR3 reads TGTGCCAGCAGCTTAGGAGCTGATGAGCAGTTCTTC.

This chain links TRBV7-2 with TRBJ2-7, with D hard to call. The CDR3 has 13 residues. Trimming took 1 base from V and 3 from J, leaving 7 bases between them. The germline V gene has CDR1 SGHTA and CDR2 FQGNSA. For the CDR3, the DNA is TGTGCCAGCAGCTTAGAGAGCTTCTACGAGCAGTACTTC. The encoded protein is CASSLESFYEQYF.

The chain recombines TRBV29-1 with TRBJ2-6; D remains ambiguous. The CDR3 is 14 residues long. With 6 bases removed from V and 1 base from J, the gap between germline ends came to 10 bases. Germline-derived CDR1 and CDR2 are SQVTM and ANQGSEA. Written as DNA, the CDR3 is TGCAGCGTAGCCCCAGTGTCTGGGGCCAACGTCCTGACTTTC. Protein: CSVAPVSGANVLTF.

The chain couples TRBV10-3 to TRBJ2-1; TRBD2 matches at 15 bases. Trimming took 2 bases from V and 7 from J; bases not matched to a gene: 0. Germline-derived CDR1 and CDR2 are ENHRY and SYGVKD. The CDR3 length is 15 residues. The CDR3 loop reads CAISEGTSGGNEQFF. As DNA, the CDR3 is TGTGCCATCAGTGAGGGGACTAGCGGGGGGAATGAGCAGTTCTTC.

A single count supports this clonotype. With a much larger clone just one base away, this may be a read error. The CDR3 DNA reads as TGTACCAGCAGTCAAGGGACAGGGGGTCAGCGGCAATCCTACGAGCAGTACTTC. Protein sequence: CTSSQGTGGQRQSYEQYF. The chain couples TRBV6-2 or TRBV6-3 to TRBJ2-7, with 11 bases that match TRBD1. Germline V gene data show CDR1 as MNHEY and CDR2 as SVGEGT. This CDR3 comprises 18 residues.

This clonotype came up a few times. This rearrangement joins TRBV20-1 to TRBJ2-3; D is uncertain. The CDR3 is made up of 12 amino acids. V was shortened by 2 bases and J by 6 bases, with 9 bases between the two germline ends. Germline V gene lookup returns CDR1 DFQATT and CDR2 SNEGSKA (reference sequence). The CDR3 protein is CSARPSGDTQYF. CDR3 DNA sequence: TGCAGTGCTAGACCATCCGGCGATACGCAGTATTTT.

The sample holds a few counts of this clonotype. This CDR3 reads CASQRSGRTLDGYTF. Here the CDR3 DNA reads TGTGCCAGTCAGAGGTCGGGCAGAACCCTCGATGGCTACACCTTC. V gene TRBV21-1 combines with J gene TRBJ1-2. TRBV21-1 is a known pseudogene. CDR3 length: 15 residues.

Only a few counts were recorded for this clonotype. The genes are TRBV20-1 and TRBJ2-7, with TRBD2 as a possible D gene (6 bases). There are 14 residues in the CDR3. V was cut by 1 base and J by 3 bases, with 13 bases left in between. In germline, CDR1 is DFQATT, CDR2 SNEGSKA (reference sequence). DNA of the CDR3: TGCAGTGCTAGAGGGGTTCAGGGAGGCTACGAGCAGTACTTC. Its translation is CSARGVQGGYEQYF.

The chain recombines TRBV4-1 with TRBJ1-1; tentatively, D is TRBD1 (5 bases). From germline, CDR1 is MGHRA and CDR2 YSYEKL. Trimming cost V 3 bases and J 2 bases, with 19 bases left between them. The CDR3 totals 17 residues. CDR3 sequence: CASSHRQTPGENTEAFF. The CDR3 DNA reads TGCGCCAGCAGCCACAGACAGACCCCGGGGGAAAACACTGAAGCTTTCTTT.

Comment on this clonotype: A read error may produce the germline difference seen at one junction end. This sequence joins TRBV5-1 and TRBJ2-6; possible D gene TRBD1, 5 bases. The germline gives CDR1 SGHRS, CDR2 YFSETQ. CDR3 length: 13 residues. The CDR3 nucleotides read TGCGCCAGCAGCACAGCTGGGGCCAACGTCCTGGCTTTC. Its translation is CASSTAGANVLAF.

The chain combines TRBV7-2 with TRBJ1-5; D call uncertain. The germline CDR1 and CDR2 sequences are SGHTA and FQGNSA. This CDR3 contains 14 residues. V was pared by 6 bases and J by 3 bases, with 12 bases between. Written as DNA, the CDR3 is TGTGCCAGCAGTTTGACGAGTTCCAATCAGCCCCAGCATTTT. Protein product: CASSLTSSNQPQHF.

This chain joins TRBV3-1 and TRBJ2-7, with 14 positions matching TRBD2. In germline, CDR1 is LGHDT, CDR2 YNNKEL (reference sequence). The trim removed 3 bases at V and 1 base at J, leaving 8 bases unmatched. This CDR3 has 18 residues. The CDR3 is CASSQRGLAGGFSYEQYF. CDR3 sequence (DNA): TGTGCCAGCAGCCAGAGAGGACTAGCGGGAGGATTTTCCTACGAGCAGTACTTC.

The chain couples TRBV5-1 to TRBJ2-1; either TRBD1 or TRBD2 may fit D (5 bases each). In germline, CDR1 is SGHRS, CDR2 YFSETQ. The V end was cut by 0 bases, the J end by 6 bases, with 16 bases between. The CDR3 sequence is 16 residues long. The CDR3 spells CASSLGLGPSTNEQFF. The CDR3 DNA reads TGCGCCAGCAGCTTGGGATTGGGGCCTAGCACCAATGAGCAGTTCTTC.

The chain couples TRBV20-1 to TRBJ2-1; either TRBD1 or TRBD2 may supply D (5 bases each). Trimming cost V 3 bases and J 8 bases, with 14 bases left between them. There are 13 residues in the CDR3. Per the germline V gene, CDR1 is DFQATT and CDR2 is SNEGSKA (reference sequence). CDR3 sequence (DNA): TGCAGTGCTAGGGGGGAGTTTTATCATGAGCAGTTCTTC. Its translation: CSARGEFYHEQFF.

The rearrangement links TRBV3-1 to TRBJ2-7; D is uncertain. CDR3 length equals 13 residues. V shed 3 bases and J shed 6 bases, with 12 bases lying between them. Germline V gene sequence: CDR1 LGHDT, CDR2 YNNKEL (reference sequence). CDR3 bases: TGTGCCAGCAGCCAGTATTTTCTCGGCGAGCAGTACTTC. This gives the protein CASSQYFLGEQYF.

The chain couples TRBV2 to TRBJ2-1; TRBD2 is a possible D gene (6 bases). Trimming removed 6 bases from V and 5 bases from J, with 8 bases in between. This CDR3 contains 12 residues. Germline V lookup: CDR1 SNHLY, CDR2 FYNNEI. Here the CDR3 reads CASRLAHNEQFF. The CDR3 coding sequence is TGTGCCAGCAGACTAGCCCACAATGAGCAGTTCTTC.

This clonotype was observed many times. The CDR3 coding sequence is TGTGCCAGCAGCCTTACTAGGGGAATTAGGTGGGGCTACACCTTC. Its protein is CASSLTRGIRWGYTF. J is TRBJ1-2 and V is TRBV7-2; TRBD1 might be the D (5 bases). Germline values: CDR1 SGHTA, CDR2 FQGNSA. This CDR3 is built from 15 residues. The V end lost 5 bases, the J end lost 8 bases, and 21 bases lay between the germline ends.

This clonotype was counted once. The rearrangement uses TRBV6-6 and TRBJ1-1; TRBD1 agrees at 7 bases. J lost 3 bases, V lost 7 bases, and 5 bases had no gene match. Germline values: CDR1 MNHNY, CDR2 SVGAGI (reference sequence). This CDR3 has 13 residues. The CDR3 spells CASTPGQYTEAFF. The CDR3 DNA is TGTGCCAGCACCCCGGGACAGTACACTGAAGCTTTCTTT.

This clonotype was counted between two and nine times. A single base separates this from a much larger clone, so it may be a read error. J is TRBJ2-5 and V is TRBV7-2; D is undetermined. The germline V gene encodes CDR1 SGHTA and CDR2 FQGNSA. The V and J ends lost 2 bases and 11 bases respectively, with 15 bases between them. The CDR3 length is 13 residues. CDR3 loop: CASSLPPRDEQYF. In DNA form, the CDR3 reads TGTGCCAGCAGCTTACCCCCTAGGGATGAGCAGTACTTC.

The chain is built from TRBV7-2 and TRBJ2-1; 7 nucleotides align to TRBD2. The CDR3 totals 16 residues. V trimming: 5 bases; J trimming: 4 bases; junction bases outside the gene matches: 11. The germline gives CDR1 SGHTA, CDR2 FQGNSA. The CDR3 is CASSRMASGKYNEQFF. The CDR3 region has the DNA TGTGCCAGCAGCCGTATGGCTAGCGGCAAATACAATGAGCAGTTCTTC.

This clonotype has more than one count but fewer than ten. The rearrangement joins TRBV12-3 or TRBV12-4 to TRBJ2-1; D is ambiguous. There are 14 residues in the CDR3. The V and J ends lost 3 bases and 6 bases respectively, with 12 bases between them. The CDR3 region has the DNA TGTGCCAGCAGTTTGATTACCAAGGCCAATGAGCAGTTCTTC. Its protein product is CASSLITKANEQFF.

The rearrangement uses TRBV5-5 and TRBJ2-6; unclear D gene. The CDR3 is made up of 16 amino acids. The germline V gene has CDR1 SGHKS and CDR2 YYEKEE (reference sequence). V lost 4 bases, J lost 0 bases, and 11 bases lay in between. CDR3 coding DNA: TGTGCCAGCAGCGCCGGATACTCCTCTGGGGCCAACGTCCTGACTTTC. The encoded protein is CASSAGYSSGANVLTF.